This is a list of T cell receptor beta chains from one sample in a study of OX40 agonist ivuxolimab in advanced cancers. TCRdb keeps only in-frame clones here, not all; method: immunoSEQ multiplex PCR. The data hold roughly 60,000 clones, with 70% to 90% observed a single time. The sequenced sample was CD4+ or CD8+ T cells sorted from blood, obtained in a trial of the OX40 agonist ivuxolimab. These receptors all come from an adult with an advanced solid tumor such as melanoma, head and neck, liver or kidney cancer. The CDR3 runs from the conserved cysteine through the conserved F or W. D genes are given only for firm matches. Only some rows state a clone size, as once, few, many or a class for expanded clones.

clone_size j_call d_call cdr3_length v_call cdr3_nt cdr3_aa
- TRBJ2-4 - 14 TRBV4-1 TGCGCCAGCTCAAATTCATGGGCCAAAAACATTCAGTACTTC CASSNSWAKNIQYF
- TRBJ2-3 - 16 TRBV7-9 TGTGCCAGCAGCCCAGGGGGGGGAGTTTTCACAGATACGCAGTATTTT CASSPGGGVFTDTQYF
- TRBJ2-5 - 14 TRBV23-1 TGCGCCAGCAGAAGAGACAGGCGTCAAGAGACCCAGTACTTC CASRRDRRQETQYF
few TRBJ2-3 - 15 TRBV9 TGTGCCAGCAGCGTAAGTCCGGGTGGCACAGATACGCAGTATTTT CASSVSPGGTDTQYF
few TRBJ2-7 - 16 TRBV21-1 TGTGCCAGCAGCAAAGCGGGTCTTTGGGACGCCTACGAGCAGTACTTC CASSKAGLWDAYEQYF
medium-sized TRBJ1-1 TRBD1 17 TRBV10-1 TGCGCCATGAGGACAGGGTCGAGGTGGAAAATGAACACTGAAGCTTTCTTT CAMRTGSRWKMNTEAFF
- TRBJ2-7 TRBD1 13 TRBV28 TGTGCCAGCAGGAACAGGGGTACCTACGAGCAGTACTTC CASRNRGTYEQYF
- TRBJ2-2 TRBD1 14 TRBV6-1 TGTGCCAGCAGCCTCAGGGGGCGGACCGGGGAGCTGTTTTTT CASSLRGRTGELFF
- TRBJ2-3 TRBD2 19 TRBV27 TGTGCCAGCAGTCTATACCCTCCCGGGACTAGCGGGAGAACAGATACGCAGTATTTT CASSLYPPGTSGRTDTQYF
- TRBJ1-1 TRBD1 15 TRBV7-6 TGTGCCAGCAGCCTGACAGGGTTCGGGAACACTGAAGCTTTCTTT CASSLTGFGNTEAFF
- TRBJ2-3 TRBD1 15 TRBV5-4 TGTGCCAGCAGCTTGGGACAGGGTTTCACAGATACGCAGTATTTT CASSLGQGFTDTQYF
- TRBJ1-6 - 13 TRBV27 TGTGCCAGCAGTTCTTTTCGTGATTCACCCCTCCACTTT CASSSFRDSPLHF
- TRBJ1-2 - 13 TRBV30 TGTGCCTGGAGGGATACAGGGTCCTATGGCTACACCTTC CAWRDTGSYGYTF
- TRBJ1-5 - 14 TRBV19 TGTGCCAGTAAGTTTCAGGCAGGGAATCAGCCCCAGCATTTT CASKFQAGNQPQHF
- TRBJ2-2 - 13 TRBV28 TGTGCCAGCACCCGTAGAGGGGCCGGGGAGCTGTTTTTT CASTRRGAGELFF
- TRBJ1-1 - 16 TRBV4-3 TGCGCCAGCAGCCAGGGAACTGAAGGCATGAACACTGAAGCTTTCTTT CASSQGTEGMNTEAFF
- TRBJ1-2 TRBD1 13 TRBV30 TGTGCCTGGAGTCGCACAGGGGGCTATGGCTACACCTTC CAWSRTGGYGYTF
- TRBJ1-3 - 16 TRBV6-5 TGTGCCAGCAGTTACTCCCGGACAGCCTCTGGAAACACCATATATTTT CASSYSRTASGNTIYF
- TRBJ1-3 - 14 TRBV5-1 TGCGCCAGCGCGCCCTCGTCGAGAGGAAACACCATATATTTT CASAPSSRGNTIYF
- TRBJ2-1 - 10 TRBV20-1 TGCAGTGCTCCCAACCGTGAGCAGTTCTTC CSAPNREQFF
- TRBJ1-5 - 13 TRBV6-5 TGTGCCAGCAGTGAGGGGGTCAATCAGCCCCAGCATTTT CASSEGVNQPQHF
- TRBJ2-7 TRBD2 14 TRBV5-4 TGTGCCAGCAGATCCGGGACTAGCCCTCACGAGCAGTACTTC CASRSGTSPHEQYF
- TRBJ1-3 - 13 TRBV10-3 TGTGCCACTGGGGCTAACTCTGGAAACACCATATATTTT CATGANSGNTIYF
- TRBJ2-3 TRBD2 15 TRBV30 TGTGCCTGGAGTGTACAACTAGCGGGGACAGATACGCAGTATTTT CAWSVQLAGTDTQYF
- TRBJ1-5 - 14 TRBV7-2 TGTGCCAGCAGCTTAGCAGGGGGAAGTCAGCCCCAGCATTTT CASSLAGGSQPQHF
- TRBJ2-1 - 13 TRBV28 TGTGCCAGCTGGAGCGACTCCTACAATGAGCAGTTCTTC CASWSDSYNEQFF
- TRBJ2-3 - 14 TRBV6-1 TGTGCCAGCAGCCTCGGGGGTGGCACAGATACGCAGTATTTT CASSLGGGTDTQYF
- TRBJ1-2 - 18 TRBV5-1 TGCGCCAGCAGCTTGGCCGAACGGCTCAAACCTTCAAACTATGGCTACACCTTC CASSLAERLKPSNYGYTF
few TRBJ2-3 - 14 TRBV11-2 TGTGCCAGCAGCCCAGGAAGCGGCACAGATACGCAGTATTTT CASSPGSGTDTQYF
- TRBJ2-1 - 14 TRBV7-9 TGTGCCAGCAGCTTGTGGGACCCGGACAATGAGCAGTTCTTC CASSLWDPDNEQFF
- TRBJ1-1 - 13 TRBV28 TGTGCCAGCAGCAGCACAGGTCCTGGTGAAGCTTTCTTT CASSSTGPGEAFF